This TCR beta chain was obtained from a study of blood T cell repertoires in COVID-19. For the study at large: From the United States, Italy and Spain came samples of acute and convalescent COVID-19. In each case, the material was cDNA or gDNA derived from T cells, B-cell-depleted T cells, or PBMCs.

Authors' methods: Amplifying reference gene primers gave estimates of nucleated cell counts. Using immunoSEQ multiplex PCR, the repertoire was profiled, and TCRdb retains in-frame clones only, with some absent. V and J calls and clone size are given by that table; D and trimming were obtained from the DNA. The data show 130,000 to 150,000 clones, around four fifths seen once. The V gene's germline CDR1 is MNHEY and CDR2 SVGAGI. There are 15 residues in the CDR3. Trimming removed 6 bases at V and 4 bases at J, with 16 bases between. The V and J genes are TRBV6-5 and TRBJ2-1; perhaps TRBD1 as D (6 bases). The sequence was collected from a human donor in a cohort sampled during active COVID-19. What was sequenced was peripheral blood. The CDR3 here is CASSPGATLYNEQFF. The DNA for the CDR3 is TGTGCCAGCAGCCCAGGGGCCACTCTTTACAATGAGCAGTTCTTC.